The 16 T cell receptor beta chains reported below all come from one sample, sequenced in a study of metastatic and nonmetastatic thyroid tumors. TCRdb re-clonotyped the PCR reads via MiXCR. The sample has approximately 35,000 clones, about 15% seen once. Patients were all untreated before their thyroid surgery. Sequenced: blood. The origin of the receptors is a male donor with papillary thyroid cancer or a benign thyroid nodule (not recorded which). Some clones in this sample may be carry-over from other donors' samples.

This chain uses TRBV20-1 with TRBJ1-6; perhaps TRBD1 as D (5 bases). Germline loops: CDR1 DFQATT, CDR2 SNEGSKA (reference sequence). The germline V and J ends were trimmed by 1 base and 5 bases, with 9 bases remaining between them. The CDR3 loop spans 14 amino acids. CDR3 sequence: CSARAGQNNSPLHF. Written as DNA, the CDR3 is TGCAGTGCTAGAGCGGGGCAGAATAATTCACCCCTCCACTTT.

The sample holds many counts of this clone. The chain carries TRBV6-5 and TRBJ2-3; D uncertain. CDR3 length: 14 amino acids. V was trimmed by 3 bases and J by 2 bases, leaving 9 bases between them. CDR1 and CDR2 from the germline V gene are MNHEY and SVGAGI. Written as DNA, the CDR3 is TGTGCCAGCAGTTATACCCAGCCCACAGATACGCAGTATTTT. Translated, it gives CASSYTQPTDTQYF.

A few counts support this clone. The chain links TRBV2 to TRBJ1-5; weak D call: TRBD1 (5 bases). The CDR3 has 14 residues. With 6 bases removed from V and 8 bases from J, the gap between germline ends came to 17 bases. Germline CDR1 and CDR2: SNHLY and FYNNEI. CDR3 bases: TGTGCCAGCAGGGAAATAGGGGCACTTGAGCCCCAGCATTTT. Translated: CASREIGALEPQHF.

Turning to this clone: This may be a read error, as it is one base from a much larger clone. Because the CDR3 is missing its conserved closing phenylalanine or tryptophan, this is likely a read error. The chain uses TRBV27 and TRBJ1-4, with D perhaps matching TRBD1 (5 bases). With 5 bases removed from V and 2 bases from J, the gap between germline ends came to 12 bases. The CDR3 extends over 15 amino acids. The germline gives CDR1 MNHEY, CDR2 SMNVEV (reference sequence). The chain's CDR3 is CASSRQRRTNEKLFS. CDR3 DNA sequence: TGTGCCAGCAGTCGACAGAGGCGGACTAATGAAAAACTGTTTTCT.

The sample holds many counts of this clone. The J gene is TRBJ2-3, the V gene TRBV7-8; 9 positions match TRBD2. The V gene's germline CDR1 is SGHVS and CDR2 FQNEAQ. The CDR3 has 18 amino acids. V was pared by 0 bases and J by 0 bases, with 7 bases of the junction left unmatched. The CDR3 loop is CASSLAATSGPSTDTQYF. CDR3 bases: TGTGCCAGCAGCTTAGCCGCAACTAGCGGGCCTAGCACAGATACGCAGTATTTT.

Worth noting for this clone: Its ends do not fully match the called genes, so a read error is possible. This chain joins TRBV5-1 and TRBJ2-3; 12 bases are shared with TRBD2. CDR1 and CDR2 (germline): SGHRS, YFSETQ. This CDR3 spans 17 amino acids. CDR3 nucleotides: TGCACCAGAAGCTTGGGGCCTAGCGGGAGGGCCATGGATACGCAGTATTTT. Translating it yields CTRSLGPSGRAMDTQYF.

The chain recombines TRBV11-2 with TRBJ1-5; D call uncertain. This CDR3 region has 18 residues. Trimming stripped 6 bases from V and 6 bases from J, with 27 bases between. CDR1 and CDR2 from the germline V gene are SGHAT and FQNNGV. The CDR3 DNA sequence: TGTGCCAGCAGTTCCCCGTCCCCCCGGGTGCCCTCGAGTCAGCCCCAGCATTTT. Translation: CASSSPSPRVPSSQPQHF. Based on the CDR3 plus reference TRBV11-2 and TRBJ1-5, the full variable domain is EAGVAQSPRYKIIEKRQSVAFWCNPISGHATLYWYQQILGQGPKLLIQFQNNGVVDDSQLPKDRFSAERLKGVDSTLKIQPAKLEDSAVYLCASSSPSPRVPSSQPQHFGDGTRLSIL.

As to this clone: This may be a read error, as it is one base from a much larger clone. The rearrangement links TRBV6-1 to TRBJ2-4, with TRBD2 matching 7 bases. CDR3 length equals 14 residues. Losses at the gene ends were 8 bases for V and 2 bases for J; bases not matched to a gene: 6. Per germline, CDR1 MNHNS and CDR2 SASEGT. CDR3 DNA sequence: TGTGCCAGCGGGGGGGAGGACTCCAAAAACATTCAGTACTTC. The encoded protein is CASGGEDSKNIQYF.

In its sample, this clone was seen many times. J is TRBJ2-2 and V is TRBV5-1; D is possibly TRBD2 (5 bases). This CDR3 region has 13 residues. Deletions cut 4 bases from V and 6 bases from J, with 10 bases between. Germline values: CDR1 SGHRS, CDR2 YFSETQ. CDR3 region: CASSREPSGELFF. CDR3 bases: TGCGCCAGCAGCCGGGAACCTTCCGGGGAGCTGTTTTTT.

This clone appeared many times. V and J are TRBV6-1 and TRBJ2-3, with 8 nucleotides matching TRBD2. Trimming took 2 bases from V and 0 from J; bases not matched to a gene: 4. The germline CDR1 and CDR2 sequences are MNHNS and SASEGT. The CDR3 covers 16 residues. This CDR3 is CASSERVAGSTDTQYF. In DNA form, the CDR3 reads TGTGCCAGCAGTGAAAGAGTAGCGGGAAGCACAGATACGCAGTATTTT.

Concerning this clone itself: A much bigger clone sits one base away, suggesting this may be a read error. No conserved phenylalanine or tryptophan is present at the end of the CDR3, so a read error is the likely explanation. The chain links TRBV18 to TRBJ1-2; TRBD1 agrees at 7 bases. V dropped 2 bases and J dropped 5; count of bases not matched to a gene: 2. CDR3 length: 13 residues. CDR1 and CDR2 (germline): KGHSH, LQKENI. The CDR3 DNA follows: TGTGCCAGCTCACCAGGACAGGCATATGGCTACACCTCC. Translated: CASSPGQAYGYTS.

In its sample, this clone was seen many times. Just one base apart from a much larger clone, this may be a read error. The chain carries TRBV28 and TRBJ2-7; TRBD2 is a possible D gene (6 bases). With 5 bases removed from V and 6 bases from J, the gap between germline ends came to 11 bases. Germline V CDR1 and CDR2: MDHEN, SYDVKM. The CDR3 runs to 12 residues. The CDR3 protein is CASSAGFVEQYF. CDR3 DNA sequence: TGTGCCAGCAGTGCGGGGTTTGTCGAGCAGTACTTC.

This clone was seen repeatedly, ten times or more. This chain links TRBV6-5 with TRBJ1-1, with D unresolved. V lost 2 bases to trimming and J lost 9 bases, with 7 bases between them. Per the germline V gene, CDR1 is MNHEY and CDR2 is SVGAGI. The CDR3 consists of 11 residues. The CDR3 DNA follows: TGTGCCAGCAGTTACATGGAAAAAGCTTTCTTT. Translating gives CASSYMEKAFF.

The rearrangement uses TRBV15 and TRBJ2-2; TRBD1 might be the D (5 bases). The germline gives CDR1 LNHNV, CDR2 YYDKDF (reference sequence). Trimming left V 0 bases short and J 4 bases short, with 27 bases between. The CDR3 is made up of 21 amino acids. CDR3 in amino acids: CATSRERTSTQTDQSTGELFF. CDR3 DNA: TGTGCCACCAGCAGAGAGAGGACGAGCACACAGACAGATCAATCCACCGGGGAGCTGTTTTTT.

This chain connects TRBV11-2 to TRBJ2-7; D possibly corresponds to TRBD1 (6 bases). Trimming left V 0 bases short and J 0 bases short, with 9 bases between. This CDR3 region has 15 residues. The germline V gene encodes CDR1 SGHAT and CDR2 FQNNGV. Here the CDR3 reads CASSLDRDTSYEQYF. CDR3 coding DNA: TGTGCCAGCAGCTTAGATCGGGACACCTCCTACGAGCAGTACTTC.

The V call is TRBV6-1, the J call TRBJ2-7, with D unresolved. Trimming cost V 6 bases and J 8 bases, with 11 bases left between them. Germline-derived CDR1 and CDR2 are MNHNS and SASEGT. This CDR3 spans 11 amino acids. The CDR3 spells CASSVSSQQYF. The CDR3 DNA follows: TGTGCCAGCAGCGTTTCCTCACAGCAGTACTTC.